A single sample is the source of the 21 T cell receptor beta chains below, sequenced in a study of PD-1 blockade in classical Hodgkin lymphoma. Time point specified: cycle 4 day 1 (C4D1), after more than five weeks of nivolumab. Every patient experienced relapse after autologous stem cell transplantation, and brentuximab vedotin exposure varied. Thawed PBMCs were the source of CD4+ T cells, purified by magnetic negative selection. Profiled with immunoSEQ multiplex PCR; TCRdb holds only in-frame clones, not every one. Here the sample spans under 20,000 clones, roughly 80% being singletons. The sequencing here drew on CD4+ T cells from blood, taken before the fourth cycle of nivolumab. The origin of the receptors is a human donor with classical Hodgkin lymphoma.

This clone was seen just once. The rearrangement links TRBV6-6 to TRBJ2-7; D may be TRBD1 (6 bases). This CDR3 contains 14 residues. Trimming left V 6 bases short and J 0 bases short, with 12 bases between. Looked up from germline, CDR1 is MNHNY and CDR2 is SVGAGI (reference sequence). CDR3 in amino acids: CASRPTDSSYEQYV. CDR3 nucleotides: TGTGCCAGCAGGCCCACGGACAGCTCCTACGAGCAGTACGTC.

This chain links TRBV7-6 with TRBJ1-5; D gene uncertain. The CDR3 runs to 13 residues. The V and J ends lost 2 bases and 6 bases respectively, with 8 bases between them. CDR1 and CDR2 (germline): SGHVS, FNYEAQ. The CDR3 loop reads CASSLNPGQPQHF. The CDR3 region has the DNA TGTGCCAGCAGCTTAAACCCGGGTCAGCCCCAGCATTTT.

V is TRBV5-6 and J is TRBJ1-6; D unclear. The germline V and J ends were trimmed by 0 bases and 0 bases, with 13 bases remaining between them. CDR3 length equals 18 residues. The germline CDR1 and CDR2 sequences are SGHDT and YYEEEE. Written as DNA, the CDR3 is TGTGCCAGCAGCTTGGCTGGGTCGTCGGGCTCCTATAATTCACCCCTCCACTTT. Protein sequence: CASSLAGSSGSYNSPLHF.

V and J are TRBV5-4 and TRBJ2-5; 8 positions agree with TRBD1. The V gene's germline CDR1 is SGHNT and CDR2 YYREEE (reference sequence). The CDR3 is 15 amino acids. V lost 2 bases and J lost 1; bases outside the gene matches: 4. This chain's CDR3 is CASSFSGTGQETQYF. The CDR3 DNA reads TGTGCCAGCAGCTTTTCCGGGACAGGCCAAGAGACCCAGTACTTC.

The rearrangement joins TRBV28 to TRBJ2-1; D is ambiguous. V lost 7 bases and J 8 bases, leaving 15 bases between the germline ends. The CDR3 has 13 residues. The germline V gene has CDR1 MDHEN and CDR2 SYDVKM. The CDR3 bases are TGTGCCAGCACCCTAGGGCCCTTCGATGAGCAGTTCTTC. Translation: CASTLGPFDEQFF.

The J gene is TRBJ1-2, the V gene TRBV7-2; D is uncertain. The V end lost 1 base, the J end lost 0 bases, and 6 bases lay between the germline ends. The CDR3 contains 14 residues. Germline V CDR1 and CDR2: SGHTA, FQGNSA. CDR3 bases: TGTGCCAGCAGCTTAGACAGCTCTAACTATGGCTACACCTTC. It specifies CASSLDSSNYGYTF.

This chain connects TRBV14 to TRBJ2-5; D remains ambiguous. The CDR3 is 15 residues long. The V and J ends lost 0 bases and 6 bases respectively, with 14 bases between them. Germline assignment: CDR1 SGHDN and CDR2 FVKESK. The DNA for the CDR3 is TGTGCCAGCAGCCAAGACGAGACCGGGCTAAAGACCCAGTACTTC. This sequence encodes CASSQDETGLKTQYF. The full variable domain, in which reference TRBV14 and TRBJ2-5 provide the parts outside the CDR3, is EAGVTQFPSHSVIEKGQTVTLRCDPISGHDNLYWYRRVMGKEIKFLLHFVKESKQDESGMPNNRFLAERTGGTYSTLKVQPAELEDSGVYFCASSQDETGLKTQYFGPGTRLLVL.

The chain uses TRBV30 and TRBJ2-5; D not resolved. This CDR3 comprises 12 residues. Germline V gene lookup returns CDR1 GTSNPN and CDR2 SVGIG (reference sequence). Trimming took 2 bases from V and 5 from J, leaving 9 bases between them. CDR3 region: CAWSRVVETQYF. The DNA of the CDR3 is TGTGCCTGGAGTAGGGTCGTGGAGACCCAGTACTTC.

The V call is TRBV2, the J call TRBJ2-1; D is unresolved. CDR3 size: 12 residues. The V gene lost 4 bases and the J gene lost 7 bases, with 8 bases spanning the gap. The V gene's germline CDR1 is SNHLY and CDR2 FYNNEI. CDR3 amino acids: CASSATLNEQFF. The DNA of the CDR3 is TGTGCCAGCAGTGCGACCTTGAATGAGCAGTTCTTC.

The chain joins TRBV9 to TRBJ2-1; tentatively, D is TRBD2 (6 bases). CDR1 is SGDLS, CDR2 YYNGEE, per germline. The CDR3 runs 14 residues. The V end was cut by 5 bases, the J end by 10 bases, with 19 bases between. For the CDR3, the DNA is TGTGCCAGCAGGCGGGACTCGGAATTCGGCGAGCAGTTCTTC. Amino acids: CASRRDSEFGEQFF. The variable domain in full, with the rest retrieved from reference TRBV9 and TRBJ2-1, is DSGVTQTPKHLITATGQRVTLRCSPRSGDLSVYWYQQSLDQGLQFLIQYYNGEERAKGNILERFSAQQFPDLHSELNLSSLELGDSALYFCASRRDSEFGEQFFGPGTRLTVL.

DNA for the CDR3: TGTGCCAGCAGTGAGCGGACTAGATCCCTCTCTGGGGCCAACGTCCTGACTTTC. Translating it yields CASSERTRSLSGANVLTF. This sequence joins TRBV28 and TRBJ2-6, with 7 bases aligning to TRBD2. The CDR3 consists of 18 residues. Trimming removed 5 bases from V and 0 bases from J; junction bases left unmatched: 10. CDR1 is MDHEN and CDR2 is SYDVKM in the germline V gene. Based on the CDR3 plus reference TRBV28 and TRBJ2-6, the full variable domain is DVKVTQSSRYLVKRTGEKVFLECVQDMDHENMFWYRQDPGLGLRLIYFSYDVKMKEKGDIPEGYSVSREKKERFSLILESASTNQTSMYLCASSERTRSLSGANVLTFGAGSRLTVL.

This clone was seen just once. This chain connects TRBV28 to TRBJ2-3; a weak D match, TRBD2 (5 bases). This CDR3 comprises 15 residues. The germline gives CDR1 MDHEN, CDR2 SYDVKM. Trimming removed 8 bases from V and 2 bases from J, with 17 bases in between. The CDR3 spells CASVSVYQDTDTQYF. CDR3 DNA sequence: TGTGCCAGCGTTAGCGTGTACCAGGACACAGATACGCAGTATTTT.

This clone has a handful of counts. CDR3 DNA: TGTGCCAGCAGCCTCGCTACAGGGGGCTATGGCTACACCTTC. Translation: CASSLATGGYGYTF. The chain joins TRBV11-2 to TRBJ1-2; 8 positions agree with TRBD1. The junction had 6 bases not matched to a gene; V was cut back by 5 bases and J by 4 bases. The CDR3 length is 14 residues. In germline, CDR1 is SGHAT, CDR2 FQNNGV.

The chain is built from TRBV7-2 and TRBJ2-3; D call uncertain. CDR1 is SGHTA and CDR2 is FQGNSA in the germline V gene. The V gene lost 2 bases and the J gene lost 4 bases, with 10 bases spanning the gap. This CDR3 is built from 14 residues. CDR3 sequence (DNA): TGTGCCAGCAGCTTATCGTTTTCTTCAGATACGCAGTATTTT. Protein product: CASSLSFSSDTQYF.

This rearrangement joins TRBV5-1 to TRBJ2-5, with no clear D. Germline V gene sequence: CDR1 SGHRS, CDR2 YFSETQ. The V end was cut by 0 bases, the J end by 4 bases, with 4 bases between. CDR3 length: 12 amino acids. CDR3 protein: CASSLDRETQYF. The CDR3 DNA follows: TGCGCCAGCAGCTTGGATAGAGAGACCCAGTACTTC. Full variable domain (missing parts from reference TRBV5-1 and TRBJ2-5): KAGVTQTPRYLIKTRGQQVTLSCSPISGHRSVSWYQQTPGQGLQFLFEYFSETQRNKGNFPGRFSGRQFSNSRSEMNVSTLELGDSALYLCASSLDRETQYFGPGTRLLVL.

The chain combines TRBV11-3 with TRBJ2-7; D not certain. The CDR3 extends over 15 amino acids. The germline V and J ends were trimmed by 0 bases and 5 bases, with 14 bases remaining between them. Germline V gene sequence: CDR1 SGHNT, CDR2 YENEEA. CDR3 nucleotides: TGTGCCAGCAGCTTAGAGGCGAGACCTGTCCACGAGCAGTACTTC. Translation: CASSLEARPVHEQYF.

CDR3 protein: CASSDPTGLVTGELFF. The CDR3 DNA is TGTGCCAGCAGTGATCCCACTGGCTTAGTGACCGGGGAGCTGTTTTTT. The chain is built from TRBV25-1 and TRBJ2-2, with D unclear. This CDR3 contains 16 residues. V was shortened by 3 bases and J by 5 bases, with 16 bases between the two germline ends. The V gene's germline CDR1 is MGHDK and CDR2 SYGVNS.

V usage is TRBV4-2 and J usage is TRBJ2-1, with 12 nucleotides matching TRBD2. With 0 bases clipped from V and 7 bases from J, the junction kept 10 bases outside the gene matches. This CDR3 region has 18 residues. CDR1 is LGHNA, CDR2 YNFKEQ, per germline. The chain's CDR3 is CASSQEGLTSGRVNEQFF. Here the CDR3 DNA reads TGTGCCAGCAGCCAAGAGGGCCTGACTAGCGGGAGAGTGAATGAGCAGTTCTTC.

This chain links TRBV7-9 with TRBJ2-3; D is unclear. The germline gives CDR1 SEHNR, CDR2 FQNEAQ (reference sequence). The CDR3 consists of 14 residues. The V end was cut by 8 bases, the J end by 1 base, with 13 bases between. CDR3 residues: CASHLPTRTDTQYF. DNA of the CDR3: TGTGCCAGCCACTTGCCTACCCGCACAGATACGCAGTATTTT.

The chain combines TRBV28 with TRBJ1-2; D is unresolved. V dropped 3 bases and J dropped 4 bases, with 9 bases sitting between them. This CDR3 is built from 13 residues. The germline V gene has CDR1 MDHEN and CDR2 SYDVKM. The CDR3 region has the DNA TGTGCCAGCAGTTTCACCTTAGGCTATGGCTACACCTTC. Encoded protein: CASSFTLGYGYTF.

The rearrangement links TRBV2 to TRBJ2-1, with 7 bases aligning to TRBD2. Germline V gene sequence: CDR1 SNHLY, CDR2 FYNNEI. V lost 4 bases to trimming and J lost 6 bases; unmatched junction nucleotides: 12. This CDR3 contains 16 residues. The CDR3 DNA reads TGTGCCAGCAGTGCCCTACGCGGGGGATTTGGCAATGAGCAGTTCTTC. Residues: CASSALRGGFGNEQFF.